The T cell receptor (beta chain) under discussion was sequenced for a study of CD8+ T cells in alopecia areata. Treatment meaning: oral pan-JAK inhibitor, 5-10 mg twice daily. Lesional scalp punch biopsies and peripheral blood came from alopecia areata patients. Whole-study findings and limits: Resident alphabeta T cells of normal skin are also sequenced in scalp samples.

CDR3 length: 16 residues. From germline, CDR1 is SEHNR and CDR2 FQNEAQ (reference sequence). The trim removed 5 bases at V and 1 base at J, leaving 10 bases unmatched. RNA, once extracted, was reverse transcribed into cDNA for use as the sequencing template. The protocol was immunoSEQ multiplex PCR, while the TCRdb copy is restricted to in-frame clones and leaves out a portion. The table lists fewer than 100,000 clones, about three quarters of them singletons. In the case of this clone: Its antigen remains unidentified.

The chain carries TRBV7-9 and TRBJ1-2, with 7 nucleotides matching TRBD1. The receptor comes from a human donor with alopecia areata. Source: CD8+ T cells sorted from blood, taken around week 44, from a patient treated with tofacitinib. The CDR3 protein is CASSQMRGQDNYGYTF. DNA for the CDR3: TGTGCCAGCAGCCAGATGAGGGGGCAGGATAACTATGGCTACACCTTC.